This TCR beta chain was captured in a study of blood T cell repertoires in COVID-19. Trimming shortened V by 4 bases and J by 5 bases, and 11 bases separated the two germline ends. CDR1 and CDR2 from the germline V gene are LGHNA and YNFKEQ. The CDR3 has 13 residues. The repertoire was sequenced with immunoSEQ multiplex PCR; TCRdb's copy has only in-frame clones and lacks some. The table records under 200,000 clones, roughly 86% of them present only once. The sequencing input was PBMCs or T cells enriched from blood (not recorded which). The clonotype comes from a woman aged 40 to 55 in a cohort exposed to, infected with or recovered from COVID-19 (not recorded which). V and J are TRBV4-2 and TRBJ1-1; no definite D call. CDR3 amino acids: CASSPGGETEAFF. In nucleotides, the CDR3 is TGTGCCAGCAGCCCCGGCGGGGAAACTGAAGCTTTCTTT.